The next 3 T cell receptor beta chains were all read from a single sample in a study of spatial heterogeneity in lung cancer. The time point: sample taken at primary tumor resection. MiXCR, applied by TCRdb to the 5' RACE reads, yields one record per CDR3 protein. The sample has approximately 7,100 distinct CDR3 sequences; around 12% are singletons. These receptors lack a known antigen. Study-wide results and limits: Counts of expanded alpha and beta TCRs within tumors tracked the tumor nonsynonymous mutation count.

Sequencing used lung tumor tissue, obtained at surgery. These receptors were taken from a male donor with early-stage non-small cell lung cancer.

This clonotype showed up many times. For a library built for alpha chains, this beta chain is a stray read; little rests on its size. This chain connects TRBV5-6 to TRBJ2-4; D uncertain. The CDR3 covers 16 residues. Germline assignment: CDR1 SGHDT and CDR2 YYEEEE. Trimming removed 3 bases from V and 1 base from J, with 14 bases in between. CDR3 sequence reads: CASSSPLASAKNIQYF. The CDR3 nucleotides are TGTGCCAGCAGCTCGCCCCTCGCCTCGGCCAAAAACATTCAGTACTTC. The full variable domain, its missing parts supplied by reference TRBV5-6 and TRBJ2-4, is DAGVTQSPTHLIKTRGQQVTLRCSPKSGHDTVSWYQQALGQGPQFIFQYYEEEERQRGNFPDRFSGHQFPNYSSELNVNALLLGDSALYLCASSSPLASAKNIQYFGAGTRLSVL.

There are many counts of this clonotype. This beta chain is an unintended read in a library built for alpha chains; its size means little. The chain has TRBV7-7 and TRBJ2-1; 7 bases agree with TRBD2. The V gene end was trimmed by 5 bases and the J gene end by 7 bases; junction bases not matched to a gene: 17. This CDR3 is built from 17 residues. Germline CDR1 SSHAT, CDR2 FNYEAQ (reference sequence). The CDR3 is CASSQQPPGLPLNEQFF. DNA for the CDR3: TGTGCCAGCAGCCAGCAACCCCCGGGACTACCCCTGAATGAGCAGTTCTTC.

This clonotype was seen at least ten times. The library was designed around alpha chains, so this beta chain is a stray read whose abundance carries little weight. This sequence joins TRBV7-8 and TRBJ1-1; a possible D gene is TRBD1 (6 bases). Germline lookup yields CDR1 SGHVS and CDR2 FQNEAQ. V shed 5 bases and J shed 1 base, with 17 bases lying between them. CDR3 size: 16 residues. CDR3 amino acids: CASSLVLGQTNTEAFF. The CDR3 DNA reads as TGTGCCAGCAGCCTAGTTCTCGGACAGACGAACACTGAAGCTTTCTTT. Supplemented by reference TRBV7-8 and TRBJ1-1, the full variable domain reads GAGVSQSPRYKVAKRGQDVALRCDPISGHVSLFWYQQALGQGPEFLTYFQNEAQLDKSGLPSDRFFAERPEGSVSTLKIQRTQQEDSAVYLCASSLVLGQTNTEAFFGQGTRLTVV.